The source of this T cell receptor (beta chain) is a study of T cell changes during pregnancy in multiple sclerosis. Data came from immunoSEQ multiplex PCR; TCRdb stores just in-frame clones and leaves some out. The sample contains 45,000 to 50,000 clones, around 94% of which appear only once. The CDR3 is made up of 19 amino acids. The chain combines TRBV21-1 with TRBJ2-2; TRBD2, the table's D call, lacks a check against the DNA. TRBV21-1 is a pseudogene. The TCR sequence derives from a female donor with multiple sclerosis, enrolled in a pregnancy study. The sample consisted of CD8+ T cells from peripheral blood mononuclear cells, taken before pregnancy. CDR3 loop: CASSKVTSGRARVTGELFF. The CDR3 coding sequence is TGTGCCAGCAGCAAAGTTACTAGCGGGAGGGCCCGGGTCACCGGGGAGCTGTTTTTT.